This T cell receptor beta chain was retrieved from a study of multiple sclerosis patients with progressive multifocal leukoencephalopathy. The repertoire was sequenced with immunoSEQ multiplex PCR; TCRdb's copy has only in-frame clones and lacks some. The table has more than 20,000 clones, 91% seen once. A single count supports this clone. V was clipped by 6 bases and J by 6 bases, with 18 bases between them. The CDR3 extends over 15 amino acids. The germline CDR1 and CDR2 sequences are SGHDT and YYEEEE. Noted time point: about a year of natalizumab therapy. The rearrangement uses TRBV5-6 and TRBJ2-2; D perhaps matches TRBD2 (6 bases). This sequence originates from a man aged 30 to 39 with multiple sclerosis. Sequences were derived from PBMCs, sampled from a patient treated with natalizumab. CDR3 DNA: TGTGCCAGCACCACACGGAGGGAAATTGCCGGGGAGCTGTTTTTT. Amino acids: CASTTRREIAGELFF.